This TCR beta chain came from a study of persistence of HIV-infected CD4 T cells. Study background: Donors were ART-treated; their CMV- and Gag-responding CD4+ T cells were isolated.

The libraries were made with immunoSEQ version 4 in survey mode. TCRdb's copy holds only in-frame clones and misses some; the assay was immunoSEQ multiplex PCR. There are about 50,000 clones in the sample; around 80% occur only once, and around 2.9% lies in the top ten. This clone appeared a few times. The antigen is unknown. The stimulus was lysate of CMV-infected fibroblasts, around 10 ug/mL. Memory cells lacking CD40L and CD69 with high CD45RO were sorted. For at least 4 years, plasma HIV-1 RNA was undetectable (<50 copies/mL). Anti-CD28/CD49d costimulation, CD40-blocking antibody and enfuvirtide were given to CD8-depleted PBMCs for roughly 20 hours. Study-wide results and caveats: Degenerate expanded CDR3beta sequences were enriched among CMV- and Gag-responding cells.

The CDR3 is 13 residues long. The germline V and J ends were trimmed by 4 bases and 7 bases, with 16 bases remaining between them. Germline values: CDR1 SQVTM, CDR2 ANQGSEA. Material: CD4+ T cells sorted from PBMCs after 18-hour stimulation, obtained from a patient who received antiretroviral therapy. The clonotype was recovered from an adult man with HIV who was CMV-seropositive. The rearrangement joins TRBV29-1 to TRBJ1-1; D might be TRBD1 (6 bases). CDR3 nucleotides: TGCAGCGTTGTAGCTAGGGGGGCCATTGAAGCTTTCTTT. It codes for CSVVARGAIEAFF.